The rows below give T cell receptor beta chains drawn from one sample of a study of neurological immune-mediated disorders. TCRdb called the 5' RACE reads again in MiXCR, with one record for every CDR3 protein. The data show 20,000 to 25,000 distinct CDR3 sequences, with about 6.2% seen just once and less than 50% held by the top ten. Sequenced sample: CD8+ T cells from blood. Receptors were obtained from a man aged 18 to 29 in good health. The CDR3 runs from the conserved cysteine through the conserved F or W. D genes are given only for firm matches. Some rows have no size entry. The others give once, few or many, or a class for an expanded clone.

clone_size	d_call	v_call	j_call	cdr3_aa	cdr3_nt
many	TRBD1	TRBV14	TRBJ1-3	CASSPPGTGVSGNTIYF	TGTGCCAGCAGCCCACCCGGGACAGGGGTCTCTGGAAACACCATATATTTT
many	.	TRBV24-1	TRBJ2-2	CATGGDLNTGELFF	TGTGCCACCGGGGGAGACTTAAACACCGGGGAGCTGTTTTTT
many	.	TRBV6-2/TRBV6-3	TRBJ1-5	CASSLDSNSNQPQHF	TGTGCCAGCAGCTTGGACAGTAATAGCAATCAGCCCCAGCATTTT
many	TRBD1	TRBV7-8	TRBJ2-7	CASSSLPDRGSREQYF	TGTGCCAGCAGCTCTCTGCCGGACAGGGGAAGTCGCGAGCAGTACTTC
many	TRBD1	TRBV10-3	TRBJ2-5	CAISETGGNQETQYF	TGTGCCATCAGTGAGACAGGGGGGAATCAAGAGACCCAGTACTTC
many	.	TRBV6-5	TRBJ1-1	CASRSFFNTEAFF	TGTGCCAGCAGGAGCTTCTTCAACACTGAAGCTTTCTTT
many	.	TRBV5-6	TRBJ2-5	CASSWGQGKETQYF	TGTGCCAGCAGCTGGGGGCAGGGGAAGGAGACCCAGTACTTC
many	.	TRBV10-3	TRBJ1-1	CAISDLGGGWVAEAFF	TGTGCCATCAGTGACCTCGGGGGGGGGTGGGTCGCTGAAGCTTTCTTT
.	TRBD1	TRBV11-3	TRBJ2-5	CASSSSSGQGLETQYF	TGTGCCAGCAGCTCTTCCTCAGGACAGGGGTTGGAGACCCAGTACTTC
many	.	TRBV29-1	TRBJ1-1	CSGEGVNTEAFF	TGCAGCGGTGAGGGAGTGAACACTGAAGCTTTCTTT
many	.	TRBV19	TRBJ1-5	CASSPGGGLAQPQHF	TGTGCCAGTAGTCCCGGAGGAGGTTTAGCTCAGCCCCAGCATTTT
many	.	TRBV3-1	TRBJ1-2	CASSQDLGRIYGYTF	TGTGCCAGCAGCCAAGATTTGGGACGGATCTATGGCTACACCTTC
many	TRBD2	TRBV20-1	TRBJ2-1	CSLVRSGGGYNEQFF	TGCAGCCTAGTTCGGAGCGGGGGGGGGTACAATGAGCAGTTCTTC
many	TRBD2	TRBV6-1	TRBJ2-7	CASSEMASGGYEQYF	TGTGCCAGCAGTGAAATGGCTAGCGGGGGTTACGAGCAGTACTTC
.	.	TRBV3-1	TRBJ1-5	CASSLGTFLGNQPQHF	TGTGCCAGCAGCCTCGGGACATTTCTTGGGAATCAGCCCCAGCATTTT
many	TRBD1	TRBV5-6	TRBJ2-1	CASNPGTAYHNEQFF	TGTGCCAGCAACCCCGGGACAGCGTACCACAATGAGCAGTTCTTC
many	.	TRBV29-1	TRBJ2-4	CSVAGPGQSTNIQYF	TGCAGCGTTGCAGGACCAGGCCAGAGTACAAACATTCAGTACTTC
many	.	TRBV19	TRBJ1-1	CASRDGNTEAFF	TGTGCCAGTAGGGATGGGAACACTGAAGCTTTCTTT
.	.	TRBV11-3	TRBJ1-5	CASLRARNDRGNQPQHF	TGTGCCAGCTTACGCGCTCGGAATGACCGAGGCAATCAGCCCCAGCATTTT
many	TRBD1	TRBV3-1	TRBJ1-2	CASSQDLRQGIFGYTF	TGTGCCAGCAGCCAAGATTTGAGACAGGGAATTTTTGGCTACACCTTC
many	.	TRBV4-2	TRBJ2-7	CASSPGLTYYEQYF	TGTGCCAGCAGCCCTGGACTAACTTACTACGAGCAGTACTTC
many	.	TRBV20-1	TRBJ2-1	CSARGRLPLEQFF	TGCAGTGCTAGAGGTAGACTACCACTGGAGCAGTTCTTC
many	TRBD1	TRBV13	TRBJ2-7	CASSLVGQGVHEQYF	TGTGCCAGCAGCCTGGTAGGACAGGGAGTCCACGAGCAGTACTTC
many	.	TRBV20-1	TRBJ1-2	CSADTPGYSFDGYTF	TGCAGTGCCGACACGCCAGGGTATAGCTTTGATGGCTACACCTTC